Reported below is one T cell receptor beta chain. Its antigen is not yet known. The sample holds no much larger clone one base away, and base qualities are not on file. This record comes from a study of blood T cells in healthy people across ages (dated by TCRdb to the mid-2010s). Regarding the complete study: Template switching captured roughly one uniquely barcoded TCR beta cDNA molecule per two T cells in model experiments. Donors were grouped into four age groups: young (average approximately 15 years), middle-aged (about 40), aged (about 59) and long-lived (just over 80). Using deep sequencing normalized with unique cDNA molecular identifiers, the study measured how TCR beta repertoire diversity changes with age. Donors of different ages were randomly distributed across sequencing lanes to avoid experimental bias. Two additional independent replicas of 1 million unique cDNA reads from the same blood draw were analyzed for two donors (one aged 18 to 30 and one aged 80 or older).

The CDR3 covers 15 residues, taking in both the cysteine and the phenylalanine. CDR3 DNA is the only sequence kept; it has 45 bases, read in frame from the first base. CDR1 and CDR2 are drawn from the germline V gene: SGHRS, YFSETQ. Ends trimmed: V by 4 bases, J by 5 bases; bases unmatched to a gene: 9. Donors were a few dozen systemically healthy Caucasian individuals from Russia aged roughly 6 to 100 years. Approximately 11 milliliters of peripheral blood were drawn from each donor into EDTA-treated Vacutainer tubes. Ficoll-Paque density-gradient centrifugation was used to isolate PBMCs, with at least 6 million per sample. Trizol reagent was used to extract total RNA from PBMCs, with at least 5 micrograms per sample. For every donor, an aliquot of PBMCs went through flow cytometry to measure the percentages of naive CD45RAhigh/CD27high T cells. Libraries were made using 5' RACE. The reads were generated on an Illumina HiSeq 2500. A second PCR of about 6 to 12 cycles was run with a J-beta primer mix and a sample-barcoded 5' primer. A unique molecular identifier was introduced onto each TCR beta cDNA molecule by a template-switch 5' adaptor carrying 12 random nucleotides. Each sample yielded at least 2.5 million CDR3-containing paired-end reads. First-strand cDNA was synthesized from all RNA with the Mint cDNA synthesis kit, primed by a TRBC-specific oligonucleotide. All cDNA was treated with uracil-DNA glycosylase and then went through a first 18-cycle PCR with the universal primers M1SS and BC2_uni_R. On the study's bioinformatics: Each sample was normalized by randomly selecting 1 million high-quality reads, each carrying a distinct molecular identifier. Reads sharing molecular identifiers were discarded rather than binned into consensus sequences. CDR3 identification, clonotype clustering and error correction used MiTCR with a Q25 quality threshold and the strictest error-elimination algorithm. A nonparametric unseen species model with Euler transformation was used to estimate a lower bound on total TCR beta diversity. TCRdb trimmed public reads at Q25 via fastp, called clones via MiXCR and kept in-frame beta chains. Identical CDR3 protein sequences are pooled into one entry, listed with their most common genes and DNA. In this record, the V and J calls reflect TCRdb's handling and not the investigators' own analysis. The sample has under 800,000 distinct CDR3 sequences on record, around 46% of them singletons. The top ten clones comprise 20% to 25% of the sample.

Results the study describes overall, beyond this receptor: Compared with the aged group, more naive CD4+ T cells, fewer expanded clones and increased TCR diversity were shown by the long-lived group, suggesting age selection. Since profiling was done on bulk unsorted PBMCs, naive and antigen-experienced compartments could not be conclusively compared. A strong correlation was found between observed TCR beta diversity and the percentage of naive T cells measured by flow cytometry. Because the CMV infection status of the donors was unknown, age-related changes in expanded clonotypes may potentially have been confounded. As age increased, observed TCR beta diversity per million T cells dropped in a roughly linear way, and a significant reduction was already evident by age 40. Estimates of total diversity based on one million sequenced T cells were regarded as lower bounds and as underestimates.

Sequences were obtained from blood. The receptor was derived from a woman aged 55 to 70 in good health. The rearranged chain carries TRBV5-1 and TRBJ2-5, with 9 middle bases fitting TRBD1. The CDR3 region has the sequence CASSPRDRAMETQYF. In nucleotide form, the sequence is TGCGCCAGCAGCCCCCGGGACAGGGCCATGGAGACCCAGTACTTC.